Below are 14 T cell receptor beta chains sequenced from a single sample in a study of response to subunit inactivated influenza vaccine. TCRdb re-analysed the RT-PCR reads in MiXCR, keeping a single row per CDR3 protein. The sample includes 150,000 to 200,000 distinct CDR3 sequences, around 12% of them seen just once. A further study also used this sample, focusing on T cells expressing NK-cell markers. From that paper: UMIs were included in TCR beta cDNA generated by 5'RACE template switching.

The sample here was CD8+ T cells sorted from PBMCs, taken 11 to 12 days after vaccination. These receptor sequences come from a man over 45 who received an inactivated influenza vaccine.

This clonotype turned up a few times. The chain recombines TRBV6-1 with TRBJ2-1, with 7 nucleotides matching TRBD1. The CDR3 loop spans 14 amino acids. The junction had 9 bases not matched to a gene; V was cut back by 10 bases and J by 3 bases. Germline V gene lookup returns CDR1 MNHNS and CDR2 SASEGT. Written as DNA, the CDR3 is TGTGCCATCTCCGGGACAGAAGTCTACAATGAGCAGTTCTTC. It codes for CAISGTEVYNEQFF.

This chain uses TRBV5-6 with TRBJ2-7, with 7 bases identical to TRBD1. Germline loops: CDR1 SGHDT, CDR2 YYEEEE. This CDR3 has 15 residues. V lost 3 bases to trimming and J lost 2 bases; unmatched junction nucleotides: 8. The CDR3 loop reads CASSWVGQGAYEQYF. The DNA of the CDR3 is TGTGCCAGCAGCTGGGTCGGGCAGGGGGCCTACGAGCAGTACTTC.

The CDR3 coding sequence is TGTGCCAGCAGTTTATCGTCCAGGCTTTACAATGAGCAGTTCTTC. Its translation is CASSLSSRLYNEQFF. The chain has TRBV27 and TRBJ2-1; D gene ambiguous. The CDR3 runs to 15 residues. The V gene lost 0 bases and the J gene lost 4 bases, with 10 bases spanning the gap. From germline, CDR1 is MNHEY and CDR2 SMNVEV (reference sequence).

The table lists this clonotype with a count of one. DNA of the CDR3: TGCAGTGCTAGAGATCCCGACAGTGGCAAGACCCAGTACTTC. As protein: CSARDPDSGKTQYF. The V and J genes are TRBV20-1 and TRBJ2-5; weak D call: TRBD1 (5 bases). The CDR3 extends over 14 amino acids. V lost 0 bases to trimming and J lost 6 bases, with 14 bases between them. Looked up from germline, CDR1 is DFQATT and CDR2 is SNEGSKA (reference sequence).

This chain links TRBV2 with TRBJ2-1; a weak D match, TRBD2 (6 bases). Trimming removed 9 bases from V and 7 bases from J, with 19 bases in between. Germline lookup yields CDR1 SNHLY and CDR2 FYNNEI. The CDR3 is 14 residues long. This CDR3 reads CASSSGSSRNEQFF. The CDR3 region has the DNA TGTGCCAGTTCGTCCGGGAGCAGTCGGAATGAGCAGTTCTTC. The variable domain in full, completed from reference TRBV2 and TRBJ2-1, reads EPEVTQTPSHQVTQMGQEVILRCVPISNHLYFYWYRQILGQKVEFLVSFYNNEISEKSEIFDDQFSVERPDGSNFTLKIRSTKLEDSAMYFCASSSGSSRNEQFFGPGTRLTVL.

The chain recombines TRBV20-1 with TRBJ2-1; TRBD2 agrees at 11 bases. This CDR3 spans 15 amino acids. Germline CDR1 DFQATT, CDR2 SNEGSKA (reference sequence). V dropped 4 bases and J dropped 4; count of bases not matched to a gene: 6. The CDR3 is CSATRRLAGYNEQFF. CDR3 DNA: TGCAGTGCTACCCGGAGACTAGCGGGGTACAATGAGCAGTTCTTC.

The chain joins TRBV7-8 to TRBJ2-3; 7 bases agree with TRBD2. Germline V lookup: CDR1 SGHVS, CDR2 FQNEAQ. The CDR3 sequence is 16 residues long. Trimming took 5 bases from V and 1 from J; bases not matched to a gene: 9. CDR3 protein: CASSETQAGRTDTQYF. The CDR3 DNA follows: TGTGCCAGCAGCGAAACTCAAGCGGGGCGCACAGATACGCAGTATTTT. Variable domain in full (rest from reference TRBV7-8 and TRBJ2-3): GAGVSQSPRYKVAKRGQDVALRCDPISGHVSLFWYQQALGQGPEFLTYFQNEAQLDKSGLPSDRFFAERPEGSVSTLKIQRTQQEDSAVYLCASSETQAGRTDTQYFGPGTRLTVL.

The V and J genes are TRBV5-1 and TRBJ2-7; D not resolved. The germline V gene has CDR1 SGHRS and CDR2 YFSETQ. The CDR3 runs 13 residues. Trimming took 1 base from V and 6 from J, leaving 11 bases between them. DNA of the CDR3: TGCGCCAGCAGCTTGAAATCCGGTTTCGAGCAGTACTTC. Its translation: CASSLKSGFEQYF.

This clonotype has a count of ten or more. The genes are TRBV15 and TRBJ1-4; the D is unclear. This CDR3 contains 14 residues. Germline values: CDR1 LNHNV, CDR2 YYDKDF (reference sequence). V lost 1 base and J lost 0, with 3 bases in between. The CDR3, as DNA: TGTGCCACCAGCAGAGGGGCAACTAATGAAAAACTGTTTTTT. It specifies CATSRGATNEKLFF.

This chain connects TRBV7-2 to TRBJ1-1; D gene uncertain. V was pared by 0 bases and J by 4 bases, with 12 bases between. Germline-derived CDR1 and CDR2 are SGHTA and FQGNSA. The CDR3 runs 15 residues. The CDR3 loop reads CASSLAAGSATEAFF. CDR3 sequence (DNA): TGTGCCAGCAGCTTAGCGGCTGGCAGTGCCACTGAAGCTTTCTTT.

In this sample, this clonotype turned up a few times. The genes are TRBV2 and TRBJ2-7; TRBD1 might be the D (5 bases). Trimming cost V 5 bases and J 4 bases, with 12 bases left between them. CDR1 is SNHLY and CDR2 is FYNNEI in the germline V gene. This CDR3 has 13 residues. The CDR3 loop is CASSLRVLYEQYF. The CDR3 DNA follows: TGTGCCAGCAGTCTCAGGGTCTTGTACGAGCAGTACTTC.

The chain carries TRBV7-2 and TRBJ2-3; D unresolved. CDR1 SGHTA and CDR2 FQGNSA come from the germline V gene. The CDR3 spans 16 residues. The V gene lost 4 bases and the J gene lost 5 bases, with 19 bases spanning the gap. CDR3 in amino acids: CASSSITLPIEDTQYF. The CDR3 DNA reads as TGTGCCAGCAGCTCCATTACTCTCCCCATTGAAGATACGCAGTATTTT. The full variable domain, with the rest looked up from reference TRBV7-2 and TRBJ2-3, is GAGVSQSPSNKVTEKGKDVELRCDPISGHTALYWYRQSLGQGLEFLIYFQGNSAPDKSGLPSDRFSAERTGGSVSTLTIQRTQQEDSAVYLCASSSITLPIEDTQYFGPGTRLTVL.

This clonotype has a count of ten or more. The V call is TRBV4-3, the J call TRBJ2-2; the D gene is possibly TRBD2 (5 bases). CDR3 size: 15 residues. Germline CDR1 LGHNA, CDR2 YSLEER. Trimming pared 0 bases from V and 7 bases from J, leaving 12 bases between. CDR3 in DNA: TGCGCCAGCAGCCAAGATTGGGAGAGGCGCGGGGAGCTGTTTTTT. It codes for CASSQDWERRGELFF.

The rearrangement joins TRBV3-1 to TRBJ2-3; tentatively, D is TRBD1 (5 bases). The CDR3 runs 16 residues. CDR1 and CDR2 (germline): LGHDT, YNNKEL (reference sequence). V gave up 1 base and J gave up 7 bases, with 18 bases separating them. CDR3 region: CASSQGQFRFTYTQYF. CDR3 DNA sequence: TGTGCCAGCAGCCAAGGACAGTTTCGGTTCACGTATACGCAGTATTTT.